The T cell receptor (beta chain) described here comes from a study of identical twins' blood T cells. In the authors' workflow: Clonotypes per individual ranged from about 85,000 to nearly 550,000. In TCRdb, the 5' RACE reads were re-called with MiXCR into one record per CDR3 protein. TCRdb, not the original authors, processed these V and J calls. The sample has hundreds of thousands of distinct CDR3 sequences, 28% seen once. About this clonotype itself: This clone may be a read error of a much larger clone one base away.

The length of the CDR3 is 13 residues. The sequenced material came from PBMCs. The rearrangement links TRBV12-3 or TRBV12-4 to TRBJ1-3; D is uncertain. The TCR was taken from a woman aged 18 to 50 in good health. DNA of the CDR3: TGTGCCATCGAGCAGACTCGAGGAAGCACCATATATTTT. This codes for CAIEQTRGSTIYF.